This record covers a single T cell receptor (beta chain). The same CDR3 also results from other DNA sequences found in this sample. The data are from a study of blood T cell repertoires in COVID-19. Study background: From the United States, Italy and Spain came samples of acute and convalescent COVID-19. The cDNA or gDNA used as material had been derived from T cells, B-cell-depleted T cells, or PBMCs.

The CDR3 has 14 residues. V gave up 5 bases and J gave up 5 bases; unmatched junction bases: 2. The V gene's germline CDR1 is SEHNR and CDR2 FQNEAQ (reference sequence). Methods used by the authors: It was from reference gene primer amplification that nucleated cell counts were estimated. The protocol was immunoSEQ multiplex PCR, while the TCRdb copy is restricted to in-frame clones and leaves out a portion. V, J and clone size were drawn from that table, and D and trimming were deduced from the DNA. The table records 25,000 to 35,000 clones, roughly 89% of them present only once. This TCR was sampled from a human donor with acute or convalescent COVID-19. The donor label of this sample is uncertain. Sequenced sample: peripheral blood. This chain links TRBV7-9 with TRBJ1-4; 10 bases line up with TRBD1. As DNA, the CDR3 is TGTGCCAGCAGCCCGGGACAGGGGAATGAAAAACTGTTTTTT. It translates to CASSPGQGNEKLFF.